A single sample gave rise to the 2 T cell receptor beta chains below, sequenced in a study of shared clonotypes between healthy human individuals. Repertoires were generated with immunoSEQ multiplex PCR, while TCRdb's copy carries only in-frame clones and drops some. The data hold roughly 850,000 clones, with just over 95% observed a single time. CD8 cells classed as naive were CD45RO-negative and positively selected for CCR7, excluding terminally differentiated effector memory CD45RA+ cells. Sequenced sample: naive CD8+ T cells sorted from blood. Receptors originate from a man aged 30-40 years in good health.

V usage is TRBV6-5 and J usage is TRBJ2-7; D not certain. Germline CDR1 is MNHEY and CDR2 is SVGAGI. CDR3 length: 15 amino acids. Trimming stripped 0 bases from V and 0 bases from J, with 9 bases between. The CDR3, as DNA: TGTGCCAGCAGTTACTCTGAAGAATCCTCCTACGAGCAGTACTTC. Translating it yields CASSYSEESSYEQYF.

The chain is built from TRBV6-5 and TRBJ2-4, with 10 bases fitting TRBD2. V shed 5 bases and J 6 bases; nucleotides not matched to a gene: 4. The CDR3 contains 14 residues. In germline, CDR1 is MNHEY, CDR2 SVGAGI. The CDR3: CASSIIAGGNIQYF. The CDR3 DNA reads TGTGCCAGCAGTATAATAGCGGGAGGAAACATTCAGTACTTC.